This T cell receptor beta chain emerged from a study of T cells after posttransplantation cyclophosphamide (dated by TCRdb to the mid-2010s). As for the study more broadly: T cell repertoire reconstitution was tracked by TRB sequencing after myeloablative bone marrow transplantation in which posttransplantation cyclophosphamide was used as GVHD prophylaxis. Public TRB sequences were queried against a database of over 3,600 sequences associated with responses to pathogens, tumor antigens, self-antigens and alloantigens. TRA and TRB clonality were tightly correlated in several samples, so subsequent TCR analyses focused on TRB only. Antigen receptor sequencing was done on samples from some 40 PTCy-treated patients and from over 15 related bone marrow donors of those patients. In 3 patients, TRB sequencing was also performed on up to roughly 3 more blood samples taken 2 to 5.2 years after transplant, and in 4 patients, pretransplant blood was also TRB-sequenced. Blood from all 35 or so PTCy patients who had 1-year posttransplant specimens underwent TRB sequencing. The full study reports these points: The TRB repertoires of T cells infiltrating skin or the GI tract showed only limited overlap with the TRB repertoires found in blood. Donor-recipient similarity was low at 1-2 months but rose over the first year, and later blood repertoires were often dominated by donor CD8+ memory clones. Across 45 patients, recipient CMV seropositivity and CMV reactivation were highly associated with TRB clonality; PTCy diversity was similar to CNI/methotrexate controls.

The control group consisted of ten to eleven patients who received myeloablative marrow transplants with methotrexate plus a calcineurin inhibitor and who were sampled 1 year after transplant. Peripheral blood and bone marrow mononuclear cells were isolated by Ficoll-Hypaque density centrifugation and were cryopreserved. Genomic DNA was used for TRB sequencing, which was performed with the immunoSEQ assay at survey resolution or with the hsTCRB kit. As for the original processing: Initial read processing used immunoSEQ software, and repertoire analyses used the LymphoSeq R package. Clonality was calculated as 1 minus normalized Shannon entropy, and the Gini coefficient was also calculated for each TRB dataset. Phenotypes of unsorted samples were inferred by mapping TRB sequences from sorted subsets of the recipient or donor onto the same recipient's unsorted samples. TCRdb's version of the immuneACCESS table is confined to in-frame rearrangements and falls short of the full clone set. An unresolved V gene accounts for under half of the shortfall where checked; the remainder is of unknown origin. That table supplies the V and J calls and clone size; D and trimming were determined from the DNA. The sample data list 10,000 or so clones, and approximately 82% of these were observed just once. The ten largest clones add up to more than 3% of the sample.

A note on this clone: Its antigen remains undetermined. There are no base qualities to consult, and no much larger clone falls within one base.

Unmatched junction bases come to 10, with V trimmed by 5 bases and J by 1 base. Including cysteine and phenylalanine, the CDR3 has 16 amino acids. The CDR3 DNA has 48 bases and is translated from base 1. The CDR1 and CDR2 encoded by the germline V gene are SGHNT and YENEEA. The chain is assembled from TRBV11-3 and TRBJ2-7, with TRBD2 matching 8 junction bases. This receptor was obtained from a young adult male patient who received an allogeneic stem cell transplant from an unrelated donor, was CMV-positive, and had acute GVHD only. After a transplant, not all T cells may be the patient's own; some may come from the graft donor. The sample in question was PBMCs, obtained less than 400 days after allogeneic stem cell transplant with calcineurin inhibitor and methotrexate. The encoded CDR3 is CASSRGGWEVSYEQYF. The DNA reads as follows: TGTGCCAGCAGCCGCGGGGGGTGGGAGGTATCCTACGAGCAGTACTTC.